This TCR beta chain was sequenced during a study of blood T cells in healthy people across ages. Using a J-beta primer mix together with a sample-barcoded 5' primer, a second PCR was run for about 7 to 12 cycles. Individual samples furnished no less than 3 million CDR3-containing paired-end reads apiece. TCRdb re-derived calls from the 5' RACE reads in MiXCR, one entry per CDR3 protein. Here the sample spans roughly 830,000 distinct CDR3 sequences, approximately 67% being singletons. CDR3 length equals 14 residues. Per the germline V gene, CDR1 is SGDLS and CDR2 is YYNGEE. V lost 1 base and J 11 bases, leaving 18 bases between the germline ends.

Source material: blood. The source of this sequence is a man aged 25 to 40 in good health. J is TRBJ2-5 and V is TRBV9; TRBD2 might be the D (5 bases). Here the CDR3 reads CASSVTGVSGEQYF. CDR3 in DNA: TGTGCCAGCAGCGTAACTGGTGTCAGTGGGGAGCAGTACTTC.